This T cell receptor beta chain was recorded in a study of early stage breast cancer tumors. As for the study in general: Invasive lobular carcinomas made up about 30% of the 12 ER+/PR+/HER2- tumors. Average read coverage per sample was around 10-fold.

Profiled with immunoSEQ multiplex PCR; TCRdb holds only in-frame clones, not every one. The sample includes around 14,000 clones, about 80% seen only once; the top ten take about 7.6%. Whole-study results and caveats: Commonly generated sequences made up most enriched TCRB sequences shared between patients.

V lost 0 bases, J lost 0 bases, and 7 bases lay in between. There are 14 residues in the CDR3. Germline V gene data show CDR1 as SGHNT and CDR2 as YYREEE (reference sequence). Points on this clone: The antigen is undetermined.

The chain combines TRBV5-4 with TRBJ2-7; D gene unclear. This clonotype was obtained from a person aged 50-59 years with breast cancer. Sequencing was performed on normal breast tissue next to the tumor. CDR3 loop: CASSLGSGSYEQYF. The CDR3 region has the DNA TGTGCCAGCAGCTTGGGGTCGGGCTCCTACGAGCAGTACTTC. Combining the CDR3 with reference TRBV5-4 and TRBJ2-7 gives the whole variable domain ETGVTQSPTHLIKTRGQQVTLRCSSQSGHNTVSWYQQALGQGPQFIFQYYREEENGRGNFPPRFSGLQFPNYSSELNVNALELDDSALYLCASSLGSGSYEQYFGPGTRLTVT.